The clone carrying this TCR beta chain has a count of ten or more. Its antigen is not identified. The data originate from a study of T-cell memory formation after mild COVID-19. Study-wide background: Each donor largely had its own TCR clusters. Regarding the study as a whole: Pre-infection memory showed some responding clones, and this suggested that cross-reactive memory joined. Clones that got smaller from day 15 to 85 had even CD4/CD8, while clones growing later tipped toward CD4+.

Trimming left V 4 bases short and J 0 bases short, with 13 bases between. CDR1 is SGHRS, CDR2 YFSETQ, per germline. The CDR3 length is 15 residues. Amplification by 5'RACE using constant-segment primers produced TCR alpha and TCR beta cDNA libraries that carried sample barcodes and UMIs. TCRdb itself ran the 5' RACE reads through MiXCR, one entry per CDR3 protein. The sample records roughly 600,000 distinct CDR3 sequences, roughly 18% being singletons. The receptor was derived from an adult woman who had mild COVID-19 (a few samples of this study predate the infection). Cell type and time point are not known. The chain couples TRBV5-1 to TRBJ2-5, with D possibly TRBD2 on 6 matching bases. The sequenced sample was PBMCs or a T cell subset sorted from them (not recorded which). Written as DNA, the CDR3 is TGCGCCAGCAGCATGGGACGGGGGTACCAAGAGACCCAGTACTTC. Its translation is CASSMGRGYQETQYF. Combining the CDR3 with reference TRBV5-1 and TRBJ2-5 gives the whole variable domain KAGVTQTPRYLIKTRGQQVTLSCSPISGHRSVSWYQQTPGQGLQFLFEYFSETQRNKGNFPGRFSGRQFSNSRSEMNVSTLELGDSALYLCASSMGRGYQETQYFGPGTRLLVL.